This passage covers 12 T cell receptor beta chains from one sample sequenced in a study of blood T cell repertoires in COVID-19. Sequenced by immunoSEQ multiplex PCR; TCRdb stores in-frame clones only, minus some. Of 120,000 to 150,000 clones in the sample, 84% were seen once. Material for sequencing was PBMCs or T cells enriched from blood (not recorded which). The receptors stem from a man aged 50-59 years in a cohort exposed to, infected with or recovered from COVID-19 (not recorded which).

A note on this clone: Other DNA sequences in the same sample also yield this CDR3. This chain links TRBV2 with TRBJ1-2, with 7 nucleotides matching TRBD1. Germline V gene data show CDR1 as SNHLY and CDR2 as FYNNEI. The CDR3 is 12 residues long. J lost 4 bases, V lost 6 bases, and 2 bases had no gene match. Written as DNA, the CDR3 is TGTGCCAGCAGACAGGGGCCCTATGGCTACACCTTC. Protein: CASRQGPYGYTF.

This chain connects TRBV14 to TRBJ2-1; D is undetermined. Germline CDR1 is SGHDN and CDR2 is FVKESK. Trimming pared 2 bases from V and 5 bases from J, leaving 13 bases between. The CDR3 covers 15 residues. The DNA of the CDR3 is TGTGCCAGCAGCCAAAGGCGGTCTTTCCACAATGAGCAGTTCTTC. The encoded protein is CASSQRRSFHNEQFF.

This clone turned up a few times. The chain links TRBV4-1 to TRBJ2-7; 9 bases are a match to TRBD1. The trim removed 3 bases at V and 5 bases at J, leaving 8 bases unmatched. This CDR3 contains 15 residues. Per germline, CDR1 MGHRA and CDR2 YSYEKL. CDR3 bases: TGCGCCAGCAGCCAGTCCGGGACAGGGATGAACGAGCAGTACTTC. Its protein product is CASSQSGTGMNEQYF.

The chain carries TRBV5-8 and TRBJ1-1, with 7 bases fitting TRBD1. There are 14 residues in the CDR3. Germline V lookup: CDR1 SGHTS, CDR2 YDEGEE. V lost 4 bases to trimming and J lost 4 bases; unmatched junction nucleotides: 7. CDR3: CASSPGQTITEAFF. The CDR3 coding sequence is TGTGCCAGCAGCCCGGGACAGACAATCACTGAAGCTTTCTTT.

This rearrangement joins TRBV5-1 to TRBJ2-7; no clear D gene. The germline V gene encodes CDR1 SGHRS and CDR2 YFSETQ. Trimming took 7 bases from V and 4 from J, leaving 15 bases between them. The CDR3 runs 13 residues. In DNA form, the CDR3 reads TGCGCCAGCGGTCTAGGAAATCTTTACGAGCAGTACTTC. Protein sequence: CASGLGNLYEQYF. Full variable domain (rest looked up from reference TRBV5-1 and TRBJ2-7): KAGVTQTPRYLIKTRGQQVTLSCSPISGHRSVSWYQQTPGQGLQFLFEYFSETQRNKGNFPGRFSGRQFSNSRSEMNVSTLELGDSALYLCASGLGNLYEQYFGPGTRLTVT.

This clone was observed a handful of times. This chain links TRBV9 with TRBJ2-5; 7 positions match TRBD1. CDR3 length: 14 residues. After removal of 3 bases from V and 4 bases from J, the junction contained 6 bases not matched to a gene. Germline loops: CDR1 SGDLS, CDR2 YYNGEE. CDR3 nucleotides: TGTGCCAGCAGCGGAGGGACAGTCGGAGAGACCCAGTACTTC. It encodes CASSGGTVGETQYF.

V and J are TRBV7-9 and TRBJ1-5, with a possible D match to TRBD1 (5 bases). Trimming shortened V by 5 bases and J by 7 bases, and 9 bases separated the two germline ends. Germline loops: CDR1 SEHNR, CDR2 FQNEAQ (reference sequence). The CDR3 is 12 amino acids. The CDR3 bases are TGTGCCAGCAGCCCGCCAGGGCAGCCCCAGCATTTT. Residues: CASSPPGQPQHF.

The V gene is TRBV7-6, the J gene TRBJ2-7, with TRBD1 matching over 7 bases. The CDR3 spans 15 residues. The V gene's germline CDR1 is SGHVS and CDR2 FNYEAQ. Germline trimming cut 1 base from V and 2 bases from J; bases unmatched to any gene: 5. CDR3 protein: CASSLGSGGAYEQYF. The CDR3 DNA reads as TGTGCCAGCAGCTTAGGGTCAGGGGGAGCCTACGAGCAGTACTTC.

In this sample, this clone turned up once. This sequence joins TRBV7-3 and TRBJ2-3; TRBD1 might be the D (6 bases). Germline V lookup: CDR1 SGHTA, CDR2 FQGTGA. The CDR3 runs to 15 residues. The ends were cut back, 4 bases at V and 2 bases at J, with 13 bases in the middle. Here the CDR3 DNA reads TGTGCCAGCAGCTCCACAGGGTCTTTCACAGATACGCAGTATTTT. Translation: CASSSTGSFTDTQYF.

The V gene is TRBV5-8, the J gene TRBJ2-3, with 10 bases aligning to TRBD1. After removal of 1 base from V and 2 bases from J, the junction contained 1 base not matched to a gene. The CDR3 totals 15 residues. CDR1 SGHTS and CDR2 YDEGEE come from the germline V gene. The CDR3 reads CASSLRQGATDTQYF. DNA of the CDR3: TGTGCCAGCAGCTTGCGACAGGGGGCCACAGATACGCAGTATTTT.

The chain couples TRBV9 to TRBJ1-2, with no clear D. The V end was cut by 2 bases, the J end by 0 bases, with 5 bases between. This CDR3 comprises 13 residues. The germline gives CDR1 SGDLS, CDR2 YYNGEE. This chain's CDR3 is CASSVDSNYGYTF. DNA of the CDR3: TGTGCCAGCAGCGTGGACTCTAACTATGGCTACACCTTC. The full variable domain, with the rest looked up from reference TRBV9 and TRBJ1-2, is DSGVTQTPKHLITATGQRVTLRCSPRSGDLSVYWYQQSLDQGLQFLIQYYNGEERAKGNILERFSAQQFPDLHSELNLSSLELGDSALYFCASSVDSNYGYTFGSGTRLTVV.

The rearrangement links TRBV9 to TRBJ1-2, with 8 nucleotides matching TRBD1. V trimming: 2 bases; J trimming: 6 bases; junction bases outside the gene matches: 9. The CDR3 spans 15 residues. CDR1 and CDR2 from the germline V gene are SGDLS and YYNGEE. DNA for the CDR3: TGTGCCAGCAGCGTCGTACCCACAGGGGGAGATGGCTACACCTTC. This translates into CASSVVPTGGDGYTF.